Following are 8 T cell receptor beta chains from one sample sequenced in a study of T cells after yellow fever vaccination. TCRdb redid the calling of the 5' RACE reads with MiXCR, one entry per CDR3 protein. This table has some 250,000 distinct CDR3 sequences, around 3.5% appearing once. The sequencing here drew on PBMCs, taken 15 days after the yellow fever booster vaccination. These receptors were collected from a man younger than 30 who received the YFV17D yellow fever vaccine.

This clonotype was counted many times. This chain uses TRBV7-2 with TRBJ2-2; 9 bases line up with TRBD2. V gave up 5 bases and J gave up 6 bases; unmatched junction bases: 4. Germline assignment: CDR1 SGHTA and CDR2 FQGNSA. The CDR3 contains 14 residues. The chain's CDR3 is CASSAGLASGELFF. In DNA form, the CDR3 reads TGTGCCAGCAGCGCGGGACTAGCCTCCGGGGAGCTGTTTTTT.

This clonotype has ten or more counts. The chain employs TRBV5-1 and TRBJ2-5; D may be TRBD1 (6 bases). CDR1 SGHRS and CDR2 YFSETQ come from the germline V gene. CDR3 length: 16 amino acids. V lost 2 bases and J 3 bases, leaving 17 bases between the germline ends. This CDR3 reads CASSLNLAGEEETQYF. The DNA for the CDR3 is TGCGCCAGCAGCTTAAACCTGGCAGGGGAAGAAGAGACCCAGTACTTC.

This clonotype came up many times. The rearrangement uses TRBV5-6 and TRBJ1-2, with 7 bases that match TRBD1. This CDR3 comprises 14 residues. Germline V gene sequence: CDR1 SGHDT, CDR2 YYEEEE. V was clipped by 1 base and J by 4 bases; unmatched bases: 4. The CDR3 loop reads CASSLKGQTYGYTF. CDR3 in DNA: TGTGCCAGCAGCTTGAAGGGACAGACCTATGGCTACACCTTC.

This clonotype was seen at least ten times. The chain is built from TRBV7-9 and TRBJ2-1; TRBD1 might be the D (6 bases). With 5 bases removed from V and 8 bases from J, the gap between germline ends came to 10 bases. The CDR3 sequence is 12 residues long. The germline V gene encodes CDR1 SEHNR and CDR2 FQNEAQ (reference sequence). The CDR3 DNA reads TGTGCCAGCAGCCCCAGGGGTTATGAGCAGTTCTTC. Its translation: CASSPRGYEQFF.

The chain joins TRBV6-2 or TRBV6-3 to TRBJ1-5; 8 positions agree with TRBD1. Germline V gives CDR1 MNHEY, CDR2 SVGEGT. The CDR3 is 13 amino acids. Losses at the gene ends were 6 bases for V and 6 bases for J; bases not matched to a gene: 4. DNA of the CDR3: TGTGCCAGCAGCCAGGACAGGGCTCAGCCCCAGCATTTT. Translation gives CASSQDRAQPQHF.

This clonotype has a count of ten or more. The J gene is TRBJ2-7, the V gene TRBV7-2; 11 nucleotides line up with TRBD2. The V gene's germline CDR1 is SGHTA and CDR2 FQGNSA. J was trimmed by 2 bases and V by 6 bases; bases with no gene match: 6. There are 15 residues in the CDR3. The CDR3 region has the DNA TGTGCCAGCAGTATTCTAGCGGGGGGAACCTACGAGCAGTACGTC. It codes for CASSILAGGTYEQYV.

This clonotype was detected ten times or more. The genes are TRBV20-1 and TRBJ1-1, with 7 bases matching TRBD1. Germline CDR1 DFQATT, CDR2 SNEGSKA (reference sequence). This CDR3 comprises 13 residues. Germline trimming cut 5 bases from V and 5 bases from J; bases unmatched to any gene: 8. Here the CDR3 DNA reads TGCAGTGCTGCCCCTGAGACAGGGACTGAAGCTTTCTTT. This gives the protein CSAAPETGTEAFF.

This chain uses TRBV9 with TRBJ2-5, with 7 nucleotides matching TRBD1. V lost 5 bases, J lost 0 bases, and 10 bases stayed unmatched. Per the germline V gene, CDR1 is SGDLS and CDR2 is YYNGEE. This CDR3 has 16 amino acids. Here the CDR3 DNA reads TGTGCCAGCAGTTCAACAGGGGTTCCCTACCAAGAGACCCAGTACTTC. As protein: CASSSTGVPYQETQYF.